The rows below give T cell receptor beta chains drawn from one sample of a study of blood T cell repertoires in COVID-19. The repertoire was sequenced with immunoSEQ multiplex PCR; TCRdb's copy has only in-frame clones and lacks some. Found here are some 250,000 clones, 88% of them singletons; the top ten hold around 0.67%. The sequencing sample was made of peripheral blood. Every receptor here comes from a human donor in a cohort sampled during active COVID-19. Both conserved end residues are part of each CDR3. The order of the fields is J gene, clone size, D gene, V gene, CDR3 protein, CDR3 DNA. The D gene is left open where the match is weak. A row's size may be missing; if present it is once, few, many or a size class.

TRBJ1-3,-,-,TRBV6-2/TRBV6-3,CASSSTVPSGNTIYF,TGTGCCAGCAGTTCGACAGTACCCTCTGGAAACACCATATATTTT
TRBJ2-5,-,TRBD2,TRBV27,CASSLYAGGAWETQYF,TGTGCCAGCAGTCTCTATGCCGGGGGGGCGTGGGAGACCCAGTACTTC
TRBJ1-5,-,-,TRBV4-3,CASSQGLSNQPQHF,TGCGCCAGCAGCCAAGGACTGAGCAATCAGCCCCAGCATTTT
TRBJ2-1,-,TRBD1,TRBV29-1,CSVEDRTGPKEQFF,TGCAGCGTTGAAGATCGGACAGGCCCGAAAGAGCAGTTCTTC
TRBJ2-7,many,TRBD2,TRBV30,CAWSSGRRGFTYEQYF,TGTGCCTGGAGTAGTGGCCGGCGGGGGTTCACCTACGAGCAGTACTTC
TRBJ2-5,-,-,TRBV15,CATTQGGGSLPSTQYF,TGTGCCACCACCCAAGGGGGGGGCAGCCTTCCGTCGACCCAGTACTTC
TRBJ2-5,few,TRBD1,TRBV7-3,CASSRGQVQETQYF,TGTGCCAGCAGCCGGGGACAGGTCCAAGAGACCCAGTACTTC
TRBJ2-5,once,TRBD2,TRBV7-2,CASSLPSGMFQYF,TGTGCCAGCAGCTTGCCTAGCGGGATGTTCCAGTACTTC
TRBJ2-7,-,-,TRBV28,CASSLRRTLPYEQYF,TGTGCCAGCAGTTTGCGGCGCACATTACCCTACGAGCAGTACTTC
TRBJ2-5,-,TRBD2,TRBV4-1,CASSQNGLAGGLDQETQYF,TGCGCCAGCAGCCAAAACGGACTAGCGGGGGGGCTTGACCAAGAGACCCAGTACTTC